The 8 T cell receptor beta chains below were found in one sample sequenced in a study of blood T cell repertoires in COVID-19. Clones were read by immunoSEQ multiplex PCR, and TCRdb kept only the in-frame ones, dropping some. The data show about 88,000 clones, with around nine tenths seen just once and about a sixth held by the top ten. The source material was peripheral blood. The receptors shown here come from an older woman with COVID-19, enrolled during active disease.

This clone was seen just once. The chain recombines TRBV6-5 with TRBJ1-2, with D possibly being TRBD1 (5 bases). This CDR3 is built from 14 residues. Per germline, CDR1 MNHEY and CDR2 SVGAGI. V was shortened by 2 bases and J by 6 bases, with 13 bases between the two germline ends. The CDR3 is CASSYARVGDGYTF. In DNA, the CDR3 is TGTGCCAGCAGTTACGCCAGGGTGGGCGATGGCTACACCTTC.

This clone was counted between two and nine times. The chain combines TRBV5-4 with TRBJ1-6; tentative D call: TRBD1 (6 bases). V lost 0 bases and J lost 7, with 8 bases in between. The CDR3 has 14 amino acids. Germline CDR1 and CDR2: SGHNT and YYREEE (reference sequence). The CDR3 loop is CASSLGQANSPLHF. The DNA for the CDR3 is TGTGCCAGCAGCTTGGGACAGGCAAATTCACCCCTCCACTTT. Full variable domain (missing parts from reference TRBV5-4 and TRBJ1-6): ETGVTQSPTHLIKTRGQQVTLRCSSQSGHNTVSWYQQALGQGPQFIFQYYREEENGRGNFPPRFSGLQFPNYSSELNVNALELDDSALYLCASSLGQANSPLHFGNGTRLTVT.

The V gene is TRBV7-2, the J gene TRBJ1-2; D remains unclear. Germline CDR1 and CDR2: SGHTA and FQGNSA. Between the trimmed V and J ends, which lost 3 bases and 3 bases, there was a span of 5 bases. The CDR3 runs to 12 residues. CDR3 nucleotides: TGTGCCAGCAGCTTGTCGGACTATGGCTACACCTTC. As protein: CASSLSDYGYTF.

The chain joins TRBV2 to TRBJ1-6; the D gene is possibly TRBD1 (6 bases). The germline V gene has CDR1 SNHLY and CDR2 FYNNEI. V was cut by 9 bases and J by 6 bases, with 9 bases left in between. The CDR3 runs 12 residues. As DNA, the CDR3 is TGTGCCAGAGGACAGCCTAATTCACCCCTCCACTTT. This encodes CARGQPNSPLHF.

The V and J genes are TRBV3-1 (or the pseudogene TRBV3-2) and TRBJ2-7, with TRBD2 matching over 11 bases. Looked up from germline, CDR1 is LGHDT and CDR2 is YNNKEL (reference sequence). The CDR3 sequence is 15 residues long. The J segment lost 2 bases and the V segment lost 7 bases, leaving 7 bases of the junction unmatched. Here the CDR3 DNA reads TGTGCCAGCACCCTGGGACTAGCGGTTACCTACGAGCAGTACTTC. This codes for CASTLGLAVTYEQYF.

The V call is TRBV6-6, the J call TRBJ1-2, with D possibly being TRBD1 (6 bases). Germline assignment: CDR1 MNHNY and CDR2 SVGAGI (reference sequence). The CDR3 is 15 residues long. V was clipped by 2 bases and J by 8 bases, with 18 bases between them. DNA of the CDR3: TGTGCCAGCAGTTACACTCACGGGGGGGCGCAGGGCTACACCTTC. This codes for CASSYTHGGAQGYTF.

This chain uses TRBV7-7 with TRBJ2-2; D is unresolved. Trimming stripped 6 bases from V and 6 bases from J, with 11 bases between. The CDR3 is 13 amino acids. In germline, CDR1 is SSHAT, CDR2 FNYEAQ (reference sequence). DNA for the CDR3: TGTGCCAGCAGTTCGGCCGACTCCGGGGAGCTGTTTTTT. This codes for CASSSADSGELFF.

Only one count was recorded for this clone. The chain couples TRBV14 to TRBJ2-1, with 8 positions matching TRBD2. The junction had 4 bases not matched to a gene; V was cut back by 4 bases and J by 8 bases. This CDR3 is 13 amino acids long. Germline V gives CDR1 SGHDN, CDR2 FVKESK. As DNA, the CDR3 is TGTGCCAGCAGCCCAACGGGGGGGGATGAGCAGTTCTTC. Its translation is CASSPTGGDEQFF.